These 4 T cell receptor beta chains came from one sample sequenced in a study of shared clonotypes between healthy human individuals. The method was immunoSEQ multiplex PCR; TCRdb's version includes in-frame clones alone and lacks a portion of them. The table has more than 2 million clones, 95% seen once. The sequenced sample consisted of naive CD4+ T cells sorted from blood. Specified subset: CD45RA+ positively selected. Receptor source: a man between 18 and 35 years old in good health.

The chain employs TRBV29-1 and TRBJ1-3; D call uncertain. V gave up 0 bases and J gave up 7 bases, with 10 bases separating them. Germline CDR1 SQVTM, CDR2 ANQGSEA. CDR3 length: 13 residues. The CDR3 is CSVEDSQMNTIYF. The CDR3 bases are TGCAGCGTTGAAGATAGTCAAATGAACACCATATATTTT.

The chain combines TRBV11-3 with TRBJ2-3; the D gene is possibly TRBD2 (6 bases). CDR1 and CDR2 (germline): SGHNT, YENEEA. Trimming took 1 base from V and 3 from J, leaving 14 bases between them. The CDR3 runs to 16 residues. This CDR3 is CASSLGAGLGTDTQYF. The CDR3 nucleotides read TGTGCCAGCAGCTTAGGGGCGGGGTTGGGAACAGATACGCAGTATTTT. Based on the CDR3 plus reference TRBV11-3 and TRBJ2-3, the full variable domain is EAGVVQSPRYKIIEKKQPVAFWCNPISGHNTLYWYLQNLGQGPELLIRYENEEAVDDSQLPKDRFSAERLKGVDSTLKIQPAELGDSAVYLCASSLGAGLGTDTQYFGPGTRLTVL.

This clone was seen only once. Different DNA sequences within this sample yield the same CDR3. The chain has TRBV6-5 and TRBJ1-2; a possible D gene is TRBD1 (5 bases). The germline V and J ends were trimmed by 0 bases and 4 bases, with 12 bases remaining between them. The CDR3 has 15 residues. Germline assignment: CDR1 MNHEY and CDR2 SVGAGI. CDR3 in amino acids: CASSYSGTGIYGYTF. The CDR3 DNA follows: TGTGCCAGCAGTTACTCGGGTACAGGAATCTATGGCTACACCTTC.

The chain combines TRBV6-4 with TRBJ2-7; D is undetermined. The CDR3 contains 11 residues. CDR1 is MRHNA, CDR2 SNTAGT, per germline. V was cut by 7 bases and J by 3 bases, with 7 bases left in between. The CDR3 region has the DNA TGTGCCAGCAAGGAGAACTACGAGCAGTACTTC. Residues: CASKENYEQYF.